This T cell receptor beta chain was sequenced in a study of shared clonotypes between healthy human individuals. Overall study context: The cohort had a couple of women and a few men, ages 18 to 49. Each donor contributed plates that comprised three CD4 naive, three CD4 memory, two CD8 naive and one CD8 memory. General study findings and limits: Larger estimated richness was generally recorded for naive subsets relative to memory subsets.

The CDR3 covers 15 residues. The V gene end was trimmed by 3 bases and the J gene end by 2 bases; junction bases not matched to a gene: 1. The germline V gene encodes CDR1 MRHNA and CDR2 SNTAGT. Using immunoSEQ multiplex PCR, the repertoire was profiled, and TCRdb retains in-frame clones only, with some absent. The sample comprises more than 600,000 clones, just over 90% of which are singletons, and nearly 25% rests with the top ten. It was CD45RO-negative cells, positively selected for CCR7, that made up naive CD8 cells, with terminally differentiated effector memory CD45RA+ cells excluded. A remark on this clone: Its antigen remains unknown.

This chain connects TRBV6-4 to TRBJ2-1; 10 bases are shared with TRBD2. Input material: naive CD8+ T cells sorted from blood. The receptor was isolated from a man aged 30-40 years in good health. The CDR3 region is CASSEGLATYNEQFF. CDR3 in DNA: TGTGCCAGCAGTGAGGGACTAGCGACCTACAATGAGCAGTTCTTC.